One sample yielded the 27 T cell receptor beta chains listed below, sequenced in a study of OX40 agonist ivuxolimab in advanced cancers. Profiled with immunoSEQ multiplex PCR; TCRdb holds only in-frame clones, not every one. The table lists 8,500 to 9,000 clones, about 73% of them singletons. The sequences come from CD4+ or CD8+ T cells sorted from blood, collected in a trial of the OX40 agonist ivuxolimab. The receptors come from an adult with an advanced solid tumor such as melanoma, head and neck, liver or kidney cancer.

V is TRBV7-9 and J is TRBJ1-1; D is possibly TRBD1 (6 bases). Germline V lookup: CDR1 SEHNR, CDR2 FQNEAQ (reference sequence). Trimming took 5 bases from V and 1 from J, leaving 11 bases between them. There are 14 residues in the CDR3. The CDR3 DNA follows: TGTGCCAGCAGCCTTAGGGGGGCGAACACTGAAGCTTTCTTT. Protein sequence: CASSLRGANTEAFF.

The chain couples TRBV4-1 to TRBJ2-5; the D is unclear. Trimming took 0 bases from V and 3 from J, leaving 5 bases between them. Germline V lookup: CDR1 MGHRA, CDR2 YSYEKL. The CDR3 sequence is 13 residues long. In nucleotides, the CDR3 is TGCGCCAGCAGCCAAGACCAGGAAGAGACCCAGTACTTC. Translated, it gives CASSQDQEETQYF.

This chain joins TRBV6-4 and TRBJ1-6; the D is unclear. Trimming cost V 3 bases and J 7 bases, with 10 bases left between them. This CDR3 has 14 residues. CDR1 MRHNA and CDR2 SNTAGT come from the germline V gene. In DNA, the CDR3 is TGTGCCAGCAGTGAAGAGTTAGAAAATTCACCCCTCCACTTT. Its protein is CASSEELENSPLHF.

The genes are TRBV5-4 and TRBJ2-7; D unresolved. Germline V gene lookup returns CDR1 SGHNT and CDR2 YYREEE (reference sequence). V lost 3 bases and J lost 6, with 13 bases in between. This CDR3 comprises 13 residues. The CDR3 loop reads CASSSRPGAEQYF. CDR3 in DNA: TGTGCCAGCAGCTCGCGGCCCGGCGCCGAGCAGTACTTC. The entire variable domain, with the rest obtained from reference TRBV5-4 and TRBJ2-7, is as follows: ETGVTQSPTHLIKTRGQQVTLRCSSQSGHNTVSWYQQALGQGPQFIFQYYREEENGRGNFPPRFSGLQFPNYSSELNVNALELDDSALYLCASSSRPGAEQYFGPGTRLTVT.

V and J are TRBV28 and TRBJ2-5, with D tentatively TRBD1 (6 bases). The CDR3 sequence is 12 residues long. V lost 4 bases to trimming and J lost 5 bases, with 8 bases between them. Germline-derived CDR1 and CDR2 are MDHEN and SYDVKM. For the CDR3, the DNA is TGTGCCAGCAGTTCGGGACATGAGACCCAGTACTTC. Encoded protein: CASSSGHETQYF.

This sequence joins TRBV27 and TRBJ2-5; tentatively, D is TRBD1 (6 bases). Germline CDR1 reads MNHEY; CDR2 reads SMNVEV (reference sequence). The CDR3 covers 15 residues. The germline V and J ends were trimmed by 2 bases and 5 bases, with 15 bases remaining between them. DNA for the CDR3: TGTGCCAGCAGTTTAACACAGGGCTTAGCCGAGACCCAGTACTTC. This translates into CASSLTQGLAETQYF.

The V gene is TRBV11-3, the J gene TRBJ2-7; 7 bases are a match to TRBD1. V lost 3 bases and J lost 5; bases outside the gene matches: 4. Germline CDR1 SGHNT, CDR2 YENEEA. The CDR3 has 13 amino acids. The CDR3 reads CASSLRGGDEQYF. The CDR3 region has the DNA TGTGCCAGCAGCTTGCGAGGGGGCGACGAGCAGTACTTC.

The V and J genes are TRBV9 and TRBJ2-2; D gene unclear. The CDR3 loop spans 15 amino acids. V was pared by 4 bases and J by 6 bases, with 16 bases between. Germline CDR1 and CDR2: SGDLS and YYNGEE. CDR3 in amino acids: CASSTVEPSPGELFF. DNA for the CDR3: TGTGCCAGCAGCACAGTGGAGCCATCTCCCGGGGAGCTGTTTTTT. The variable domain in full, completed from reference TRBV9 and TRBJ2-2, reads DSGVTQTPKHLITATGQRVTLRCSPRSGDLSVYWYQQSLDQGLQFLIQYYNGEERAKGNILERFSAQQFPDLHSELNLSSLELGDSALYFCASSTVEPSPGELFFGEGSRLTVL.

The chain couples TRBV19 to TRBJ2-1; 10 bases are shared with TRBD2. The CDR3 contains 15 residues. J gave up 3 bases and V 8 bases, and 7 bases lay outside the gene matches. Germline loops: CDR1 LNHDA, CDR2 SQIVND (reference sequence). The CDR3 region has the DNA TGTGCCAGTGACACCGGGACTAGCGACTACAATGAGCAGTTCTTC. This codes for CASDTGTSDYNEQFF.

This sequence joins TRBV21-1 and TRBJ1-5. TRBV21-1 is a pseudogene locus. This CDR3 has 16 residues. The CDR3 DNA reads TGTGCCAGCAGCAAAGGGAGGCAGGGAAGCAATCAGCCCCAGCATTTT. It codes for CASSKGRQGSNQPQHF.

This clone came up once. The chain combines TRBV27 with TRBJ2-1; D perhaps matches TRBD1 (6 bases). V lost 3 bases and J lost 6, with 9 bases in between. The germline CDR1 and CDR2 sequences are MNHEY and SMNVEV (reference sequence). The CDR3 has 13 residues. This CDR3 reads CASSLRQANEQFF. The CDR3 DNA follows: TGTGCCAGCAGTTTGCGACAGGCCAATGAGCAGTTCTTC.

The V gene is TRBV6-1, the J gene TRBJ1-1; no clear D gene. V lost 3 bases and J lost 1, with 15 bases in between. Germline loops: CDR1 MNHNS, CDR2 SASEGT. The CDR3 has 16 residues. The CDR3: CASSEVETLGNTEAFF. The CDR3 DNA is TGTGCCAGCAGTGAGGTCGAAACCCTCGGGAACACTGAAGCTTTCTTT.

The V and J genes are TRBV18 and TRBJ2-2, with 7 bases aligning to TRBD1. With 0 bases clipped from V and 6 bases from J, the junction kept 7 bases outside the gene matches. This CDR3 region has 16 residues. From germline, CDR1 is KGHSH and CDR2 LQKENI. The CDR3 region is CASSPPTGMSPGELFF. CDR3 nucleotide sequence: TGTGCCAGCTCACCACCGACAGGGATGTCGCCCGGGGAGCTGTTTTTT.

This chain joins TRBV4-3 and TRBJ1-6; D is ambiguous. Between the trimmed V and J ends, which lost 0 bases and 8 bases, there was a span of 14 bases. CDR1 is LGHNA, CDR2 YSLEER, per germline. The CDR3 spans 16 residues. DNA for the CDR3: TGCGCCAGCAGCCAAGATATTGCCATACAATATTCACCCCTCCACTTT. Its protein is CASSQDIAIQYSPLHF.

The chain employs TRBV2 and TRBJ2-7; 10 bases line up with TRBD2. From germline, CDR1 is SNHLY and CDR2 FYNNEI. V shed 8 bases, J shed 7 bases, and the junction held 20 bases outside the gene matches. The CDR3 runs to 17 residues. DNA of the CDR3: TGTGCCAGCCGCTGGAACCCCGAGACTAGCGGGCCGGAGGAGCAGTACTTC. This translates into CASRWNPETSGPEEQYF.

Relative to its sample, this clone is medium-sized. The V call is TRBV11-2, the J call TRBJ2-7; D is unresolved. The CDR3 spans 14 residues. The germline CDR1 and CDR2 sequences are SGHAT and FQNNGV. V lost 8 bases and J lost 2, with 16 bases in between. This CDR3 is CASVGRPRTYEQYF. CDR3 nucleotides: TGTGCCAGCGTTGGAAGGCCGAGGACCTACGAGCAGTACTTC.

The chain is built from TRBV15 and TRBJ1-1; the D is unclear. V was cut by 1 base and J by 3 bases, with 9 bases left in between. The length of the CDR3 is 14 residues. CDR1 and CDR2 from the germline V gene are LNHNV and YYDKDF (reference sequence). CDR3 residues: CATSRVAAHTEAFF. The CDR3 DNA follows: TGTGCCACCAGCAGAGTGGCAGCGCACACTGAAGCTTTCTTT.

J is TRBJ2-7 and V is TRBV19; TRBD2 aligns across 11 bases. V gave up 6 bases and J gave up 0 bases; unmatched junction bases: 7. The CDR3 length is 16 residues. CDR1 is LNHDA and CDR2 is SQIVND in the germline V gene (reference sequence). The CDR3 spells CASRLTSGAPSYEQYF. CDR3 coding DNA: TGTGCCAGTAGGCTGACTAGCGGGGCCCCCTCCTACGAGCAGTACTTC.

The chain has TRBV7-9 and TRBJ2-3, with 10 bases aligning to TRBD2. Germline CDR1 and CDR2: SEHNR and FQNEAQ (reference sequence). This CDR3 comprises 14 residues. Germline trimming cut 5 bases from V and 4 bases from J; bases unmatched to any gene: 3. CDR3 region: CASSVSGGADTQYF. The CDR3 nucleotides read TGTGCCAGCAGCGTGAGCGGGGGGGCAGATACGCAGTATTTT.

The rearrangement uses TRBV25-1 and TRBJ2-2, with D perhaps being TRBD1 or TRBD2 (5 bases each). The V end was cut by 2 bases, the J end by 5 bases, with 15 bases between. Germline V gene sequence: CDR1 MGHDK, CDR2 SYGVNS. The length of the CDR3 is 16 residues. CDR3 protein: CASSEIGAERTGELFF. The CDR3 DNA reads as TGTGCCAGCAGTGAAATCGGGGCGGAGAGGACCGGGGAGCTGTTTTTT.

This clone was counted once. This chain uses TRBV9 with TRBJ2-5, with D possibly matching TRBD2 (5 bases). Per germline, CDR1 SGDLS and CDR2 YYNGEE. The CDR3 has 13 amino acids. Trimming pared 4 bases from V and 2 bases from J, leaving 9 bases between. As DNA, the CDR3 is TGTGCCAGCAGCCCCCGGGAACAAGAGACCCAGTACTTC. The encoded protein is CASSPREQETQYF.

V usage is TRBV5-1 and J usage is TRBJ1-2, with D possibly matching TRBD1 (5 bases). In germline, CDR1 is SGHRS, CDR2 YFSETQ. V gave up 0 bases and J gave up 2 bases, with 5 bases separating them. CDR3 length: 13 residues. CDR3 loop: CASSLEGNYGYTF. In DNA form, the CDR3 reads TGCGCCAGCAGCTTGGAGGGGAACTATGGCTACACCTTC.

The table lists this clone with a count of one. V and J are TRBV11-1 and TRBJ2-2, with 9 bases matching TRBD2. Germline lookup yields CDR1 SGHAT and CDR2 FQDESV (reference sequence). V lost 5 bases to trimming and J lost 5 bases; unmatched junction nucleotides: 6. The CDR3 sequence is 15 residues long. As DNA, the CDR3 is TGTGCCAGCAGCCTGGGGACTAGCTGGACCGGGGAGCTGTTTTTT. Its protein product is CASSLGTSWTGELFF.

V and J are TRBV5-1 and TRBJ2-3, with 7 bases matching TRBD2. From germline, CDR1 is SGHRS and CDR2 YFSETQ. There are 15 residues in the CDR3. Losses at the gene ends were 1 base for V and 3 bases for J; bases not matched to a gene: 5. CDR3 protein: CASSLYLAETDTQYF. The DNA for the CDR3 is TGCGCCAGCAGCTTGTACCTAGCGGAGACAGATACGCAGTATTTT.

The chain couples TRBV11-3 to TRBJ1-1; unclear D gene. CDR1 and CDR2 from the germline V gene are SGHNT and YENEEA. Trimming pared 5 bases from V and 2 bases from J, leaving 6 bases between. CDR3 length equals 12 residues. CDR3 nucleotide sequence: TGTGCCAGCAGCGACGAAAACACTGAAGCTTTCTTT. Translated: CASSDENTEAFF. The full variable domain, its missing parts supplied by reference TRBV11-3 and TRBJ1-1, is EAGVVQSPRYKIIEKKQPVAFWCNPISGHNTLYWYLQNLGQGPELLIRYENEEAVDDSQLPKDRFSAERLKGVDSTLKIQPAELGDSAVYLCASSDENTEAFFGQGTRLTVV.

This chain joins TRBV7-6 and TRBJ1-2; D might be TRBD1 (5 bases). The germline CDR1 and CDR2 sequences are SGHVS and FNYEAQ. There are 12 residues in the CDR3. Trimming cost V 1 base and J 7 bases, with 7 bases left between them. The CDR3 sequence: CASSLGGGGYTF. The CDR3 bases are TGTGCCAGCAGCTTAGGCGGGGGTGGCTACACCTTC.

The chain carries TRBV28 and TRBJ2-5, with 11 bases matching TRBD2. Germline lookup yields CDR1 MDHEN and CDR2 SYDVKM. Trimming at V came to 8 bases and at J to 5 bases, leaving 19 bases not matched to a gene. The CDR3 is 18 residues long. The CDR3 reads CASGVYKFLAGGHETQYF. CDR3 sequence (DNA): TGTGCCAGCGGGGTGTATAAATTCCTAGCGGGAGGTCATGAGACCCAGTACTTC.